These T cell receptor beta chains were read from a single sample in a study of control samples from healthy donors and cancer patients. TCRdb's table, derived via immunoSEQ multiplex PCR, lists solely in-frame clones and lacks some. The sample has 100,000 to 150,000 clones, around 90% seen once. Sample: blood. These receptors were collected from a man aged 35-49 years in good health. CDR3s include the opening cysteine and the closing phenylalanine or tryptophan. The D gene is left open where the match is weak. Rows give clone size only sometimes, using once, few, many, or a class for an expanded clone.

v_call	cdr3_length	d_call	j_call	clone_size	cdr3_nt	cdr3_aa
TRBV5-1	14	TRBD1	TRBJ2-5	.	TGCGCCAGCAGCTCCACAGGGGGCCAAGAGACCCAGTACTTC	CASSSTGGQETQYF
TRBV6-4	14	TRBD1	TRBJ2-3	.	TGTGCCACATCGAGGGGACAGGGGTCAGATACGCAGTATTTT	CATSRGQGSDTQYF
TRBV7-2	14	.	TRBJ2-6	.	TGTGCCAGCACCCCCCCCGGCGGCCCTGTCGTCCTGACTTTC	CASTPPGGPVVLTF
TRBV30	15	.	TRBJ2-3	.	TGTGCCTGGAGTGAGACCGGGACCGGCACAGATACGCAGTATTTT	CAWSETGTGTDTQYF
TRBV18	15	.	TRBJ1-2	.	TGTGCCAGCTCACCCTACCTAGAAGCCAACTATGGCTACACCTTC	CASSPYLEANYGYTF
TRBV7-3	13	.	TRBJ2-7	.	TGTGCCAGCAGCGCACGGGTCGCGGGCGAGCAGTACTTC	CASSARVAGEQYF
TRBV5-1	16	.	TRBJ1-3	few	TGCGCCAGCAGCATGGGGTCCTCCCCATCTGGAAACACCATATATTTT	CASSMGSSPSGNTIYF
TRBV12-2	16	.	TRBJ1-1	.	TGTGCAAGTCGCTTAGCCTTGCCGGGACAGAACACTGAAGCTTTCTTT	CASRLALPGQNTEAFF
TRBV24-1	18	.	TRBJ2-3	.	TGTGCCACCAGTGATCTCCCTGGAGCCTCAGGGCTCACAGATACGCAGTATTTT	CATSDLPGASGLTDTQYF
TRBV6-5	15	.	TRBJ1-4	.	TGTGCCAGCAGTTACAGCCAACAGACTAATGAAAAACTGTTTTTT	CASSYSQQTNEKLFF
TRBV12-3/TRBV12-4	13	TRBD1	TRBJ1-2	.	TGTGCCAGCAGTTCAGGCCGGGGACAGCCCCTGGTCTTC	CASSSGRGQPLVF
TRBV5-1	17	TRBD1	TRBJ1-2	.	TGCGCCAGCAGCTTGGGGGACAGGGGGCGAGGGAACTATGGCTACACCTTC	CASSLGDRGRGNYGYTF
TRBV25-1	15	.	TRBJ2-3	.	TGTGCCAGCACTGAAGGGACATCTAGCACAGATACGCAGTATTTT	CASTEGTSSTDTQYF
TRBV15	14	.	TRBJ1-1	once	TGTGCCACCAGCAGAGATCTGGGGGGCACTGAAGCTTTCTTT	CATSRDLGGTEAFF
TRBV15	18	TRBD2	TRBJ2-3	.	TGTGCCACCAGCCGGACTAGCGGGGGGGCGAGTCGCACAGATACGCAGTATTTT	CATSRTSGGASRTDTQYF
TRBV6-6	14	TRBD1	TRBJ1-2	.	TGTGCCAGCAGCTACAGGGGACAGGACTATGGCTACACCTTC	CASSYRGQDYGYTF
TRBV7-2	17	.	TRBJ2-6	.	TGTGCCAGCAGCTTAGTTATGTTCGGCTCTGGGGCCAACGTCCTGACTTTC	CASSLVMFGSGANVLTF
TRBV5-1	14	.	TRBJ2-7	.	TGCGCCAGCAGCTTGGGTCAGGGCTTAAACGAGCAGTACTTC	CASSLGQGLNEQYF
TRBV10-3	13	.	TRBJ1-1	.	TGTGCCATCAGTGAGTCGTGGACAGTTGAAGCTTTCTTT	CAISESWTVEAFF
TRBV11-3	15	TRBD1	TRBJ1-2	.	TGTGCCAGCAGCTTAGGGATGGGACAGCCCTATGGCTACACCTTC	CASSLGMGQPYGYTF
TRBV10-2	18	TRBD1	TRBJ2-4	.	TGCGCCAGCAGCTTAGGACAGGGTCGGGCATGGGCCAAAAACATTCAGTACTTC	CASSLGQGRAWAKNIQYF
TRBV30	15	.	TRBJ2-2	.	TGTGCCTGGAGTCTACGGGGGAGGAACACCGGGGAGCTGTTTTTT	CAWSLRGRNTGELFF
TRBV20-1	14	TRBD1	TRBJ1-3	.	TGCAGTGCTAGTGAAGACAGGGCTGGAAACACCATATATTTT	CSASEDRAGNTIYF
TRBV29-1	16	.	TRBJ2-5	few	TGCAGCGTTGAAGAATTGTCGGGGGGCGCGGGGGAGACCCAGTACTTC	CSVEELSGGAGETQYF
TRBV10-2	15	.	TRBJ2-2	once	TGCGCCAGCAGTGAGAGAAGGGCAAACACCGGGGAGCTGTTTTTT	CASSERRANTGELFF
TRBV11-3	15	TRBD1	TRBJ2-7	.	TGTGCCAGCAGCCCCGATGGGACAGGGGACTACGAGCAGTACTTC	CASSPDGTGDYEQYF
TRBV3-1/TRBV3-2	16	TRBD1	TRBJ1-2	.	TGTGCCAGCAGCCGCACCTGGACAGGGGGCATCGATGGCTACACCTTC	CASSRTWTGGIDGYTF
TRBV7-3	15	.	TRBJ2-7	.	TGTGCCAGCAGCCGCAGGGGCTCAGGAGCTTACGAGCAGTACTTC	CASSRRGSGAYEQYF
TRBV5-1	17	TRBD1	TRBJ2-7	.	TGCGCCAGCAGCTTGCCTAGACCGACAGGGGGCCAATACGAGCAGTACTTC	CASSLPRPTGGQYEQYF
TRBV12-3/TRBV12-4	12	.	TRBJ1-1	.	TGTGCCAGCAGTTCAGGGTTCACTGAAGCTTTCTTT	CASSSGFTEAFF
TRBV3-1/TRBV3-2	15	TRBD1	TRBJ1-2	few	TGTGCCAGCAGCCAAGATCTTAAGGGGGCGGGCGGCTACACCTTC	CASSQDLKGAGGYTF
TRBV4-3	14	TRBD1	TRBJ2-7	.	TGCGCCAGCAGCCAAAACAGGGGGCGTTACGAGCAGTACTTC	CASSQNRGRYEQYF
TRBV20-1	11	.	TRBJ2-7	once	TGCAGTGCCCCGAGGAGAGGCGAGCAGTACTTC	CSAPRRGEQYF
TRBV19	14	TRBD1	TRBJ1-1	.	TGTGCCAGTAGTCTAGGGACAGCGAACACTGAAGCTTTCTTT	CASSLGTANTEAFF
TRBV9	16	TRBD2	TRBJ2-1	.	TGTGCCAGTACTAGCGGGGGGGCGTCGAGCTACAATGAGCAGTTCTTC	CASTSGGASSYNEQFF
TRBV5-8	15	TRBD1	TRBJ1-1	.	TGTGCCAGCAGCCCGGGGGACAGGGAGGGAACTGAAGCTTTCTTT	CASSPGDREGTEAFF
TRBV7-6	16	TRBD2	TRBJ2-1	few	TGTGCCAGCAGCTTACCTAGCGGGGTTGCTCTCCATGAGCAGTTCTTC	CASSLPSGVALHEQFF
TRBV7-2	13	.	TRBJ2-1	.	TGTGCCAGCAGCCCCTACAGGAGCAGTGAGCAGTTCTTC	CASSPYRSSEQFF
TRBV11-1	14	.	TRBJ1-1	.	TGTGCCAGCAGCTTAAACCAGGGCAACACTGAAGCTTTCTTT	CASSLNQGNTEAFF
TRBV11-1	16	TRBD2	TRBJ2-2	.	TGTGCCAGCAGCTTAGTGCGGGGGGGGAACACCGGGGAGCTGTTTTTT	CASSLVRGGNTGELFF
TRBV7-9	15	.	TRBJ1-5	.	TGTGCCAGCAGCTTAGGAGTAGGAGGCGTAGGGCCCCAGCATTTT	CASSLGVGGVGPQHF
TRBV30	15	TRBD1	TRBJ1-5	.	TGTGCCTGGAGTGCCCGACAGGGGTACGGTCAGCCCCAGCATTTT	CAWSARQGYGQPQHF